One and the same sample provided the 19 T cell receptor beta chains below, sequenced in a study of spatial heterogeneity in lung cancer. Time point here: blood at routine non-recurrence follow-up after resection. From tumor, nontumor lung or frozen PBMC, whole RNA was taken unsorted for sequencing. Each CDR3 protein gets one entry after TCRdb re-called the 5' RACE reads with MiXCR. The sample holds about 120,000 distinct CDR3 sequences, over 9% seen once. The sample in question was PBMCs, obtained at follow-up. These receptor sequences come from a male donor with early-stage non-small cell lung cancer.

J is TRBJ2-7 and V is TRBV7-6, with a weak D call TRBD2 (5 bases). V lost 5 bases to trimming and J lost 3 bases, with 14 bases between them. The CDR3 has 14 residues. The germline CDR1 and CDR2 sequences are SGHVS and FNYEAQ. Here the CDR3 DNA reads TGTGCCAGCAGCCCCGGACTCGCCGTCTACGAGCAGTACTTC. Protein product: CASSPGLAVYEQYF.

This clonotype was recorded a few times. Germline is not matched at one junction end, which may reflect a read error. The V gene is TRBV5-1, the J gene TRBJ2-5; D tentatively fits TRBD1 or TRBD2 (5 bases each). The CDR3 is 15 amino acids. Germline CDR1 is SGHRS and CDR2 is YFSETQ. CDR3 sequence (DNA): TGCGTCAGCAGCTCAGACGGGACCGCCGAGGAGACCCAGTACTTC. Its protein product is CVSSSDGTAEETQYF.

This clonotype was counted a few times. The chain employs TRBV15 and TRBJ1-2; unclear D gene. The CDR3 totals 14 residues. The ends were cut back, 1 base at V and 5 bases at J, with 11 bases in the middle. Germline-derived CDR1 and CDR2 are LNHNV and YYDKDF (reference sequence). The CDR3 DNA follows: TGTGCCACCAGCAGAGGAGGGCAGGAATATGGCTACACCTTC. This codes for CATSRGGQEYGYTF.

The chain recombines TRBV12-3 or TRBV12-4 with TRBJ2-5; weak D call: TRBD2 (6 bases). Deletions cut 5 bases from V and 5 bases from J, with 21 bases between. This CDR3 is 16 amino acids long. CDR3 sequence reads: CASSSTYGGGRETQYF. CDR3 DNA: TGTGCCAGCAGTAGCACCTACGGGGGAGGCCGGGAGACCCAGTACTTC.

This clonotype was observed a few times. The rearrangement uses TRBV12-3 or TRBV12-4 and TRBJ1-1, with unresolved D. The ends were cut back, 6 bases at V and 11 bases at J, with 16 bases in the middle. The CDR3 has 12 residues. The CDR3 loop is CASSIGPLTAFF. In DNA, the CDR3 is TGTGCCAGCAGCATTGGGCCGCTGACCGCTTTCTTT.

This clonotype was detected only a few times. The genes are TRBV5-6 and TRBJ1-6; the D gene is possibly TRBD1 (6 bases). With 4 bases removed from V and 4 bases from J, the gap between germline ends came to 12 bases. CDR1 and CDR2 from the germline V gene are SGHDT and YYEEEE. The CDR3 spans 15 residues. The CDR3 protein is CASSPGQYYNSPLHF. DNA for the CDR3: TGTGCCAGCAGCCCTGGACAGTATTATAATTCACCCCTCCACTTT.

V is TRBV15 and J is TRBJ2-7; TRBD1 matches at 7 bases. The V and J ends lost 9 bases and 2 bases, in that order; junction bases with no gene match: 10. Germline V gene lookup returns CDR1 LNHNV and CDR2 YYDKDF (reference sequence). CDR3 size: 14 residues. CDR3 in amino acids: CATSLATGTYEQYF. CDR3 coding DNA: TGTGCCACTTCACTTGCGACAGGGACCTACGAGCAGTACTTC.

The chain carries TRBV27 and TRBJ2-7; TRBD1 agrees at 9 bases. Germline loops: CDR1 MNHEY, CDR2 SMNVEV (reference sequence). The CDR3 loop spans 17 amino acids. Trimming at V came to 5 bases and at J to 4 bases, leaving 15 bases not matched to a gene. Here the CDR3 DNA reads TGTGCCAGCAGTCTAACAGGGGGCGCAGATGGTGTGTACGAGCAGTACTTC. Protein sequence: CASSLTGGADGVYEQYF.

The chain recombines TRBV7-8 with TRBJ1-1, with no clear D. With 1 base removed from V and 6 bases from J, the gap between germline ends came to 9 bases. The CDR3 runs 13 residues. CDR1 SGHVS and CDR2 FQNEAQ come from the germline V gene. The DNA of the CDR3 is TGTGCCAGCAGCTTAGGGGCGGTCGCTGAAGCTTTCTTT. This gives the protein CASSLGAVAEAFF.

This clonotype has just a few counts. V gene TRBV7-8 combines with J gene TRBJ1-4; TRBD1 is a possible D gene (5 bases). V was pared by 0 bases and J by 3 bases, with 14 bases between. The CDR3 length is 17 residues. Germline values: CDR1 SGHVS, CDR2 FQNEAQ. CDR3 sequence (DNA): TGTGCCAGCAGCTTAGCTGGGGCGGCCCGCGCTAATGAAAAACTGTTTTTT. It encodes CASSLAGAARANEKLFF.

J is TRBJ1-2 and V is TRBV5-1, with no clear D. Trimming stripped 3 bases from V and 6 bases from J, with 18 bases between. This CDR3 has 15 amino acids. Germline V CDR1 and CDR2: SGHRS, YFSETQ. The CDR3 loop is CASSSPSQTTNGYTF. The CDR3 nucleotides are TGCGCCAGCAGCTCCCCTTCGCAGACCACAAATGGCTACACCTTC.

This clonotype has more than one count but fewer than ten. This may stem from a read error, because a much larger clone lies one nucleotide away. This CDR3 reads CTSSPPRHLYGYTF. CDR3 DNA: TGTACCAGCAGTCCCCCTCGACATCTCTATGGCTACACCTTC. The chain links TRBV28 to TRBJ1-2, with D hard to call. Germline values: CDR1 MDHEN, CDR2 SYDVKM. The CDR3 runs 14 residues.

This clonotype came up a few times. The rearrangement links TRBV2 to TRBJ2-2, with D perhaps matching TRBD1 (5 bases). The CDR3 has 14 amino acids. Germline-derived CDR1 and CDR2 are SNHLY and FYNNEI. V was trimmed by 8 bases and J by 1 base, leaving 11 bases between them. The CDR3 bases are TGTGCCAGCCTAGGGGTAATGAACACCGGGGAGCTGTTTTTT. Translation: CASLGVMNTGELFF.

This sequence joins TRBV2 and TRBJ1-2; D is unresolved. The CDR3 loop spans 12 amino acids. Germline CDR1 and CDR2: SNHLY and FYNNEI. Trimming pared 2 bases from V and 14 bases from J, leaving 15 bases between. The CDR3 loop is CASSEQYREITF. CDR3 nucleotides: TGTGCCAGCAGTGAACAGTACAGAGAAATAACCTTC. The whole variable domain, filled in from reference TRBV2 and TRBJ1-2, reads EPEVTQTPSHQVTQMGQEVILRCVPISNHLYFYWYRQILGQKVEFLVSFYNNEISEKSEIFDDQFSVERPDGSNFTLKIRSTKLEDSAMYFCASSEQYREITFGSGTRLTVV.

In its sample, this clonotype was seen many times. The chain couples TRBV7-9 to TRBJ2-5, with D perhaps matching TRBD2 (6 bases). Germline assignment: CDR1 SEHNR and CDR2 FQNEAQ (reference sequence). This CDR3 region has 15 residues. V lost 2 bases to trimming and J lost 1 base, with 11 bases between them. In DNA form, the CDR3 reads TGTGCCAGCAGCTTACCCACTAGCTCCCAAGAGACCCAGTACTTC. Its translation: CASSLPTSSQETQYF.

Ten or more counts support this clonotype. One end of the junction does not line up with germline, which may come from a read error. V gene TRBV7-7 combines with J gene TRBJ2-1, with TRBD1 identical over 9 bases. The germline CDR1 and CDR2 sequences are SSHAT and FNYEAQ (reference sequence). The CDR3 has 15 amino acids. The CDR3 reads CASSSGQGTYNEQFF. Here the CDR3 DNA reads TGTGCTAGCAGCTCCGGACAGGGGACGTACAATGAGCAGTTCTTC.

This clonotype turned up a few times. The J gene is TRBJ2-2, the V gene TRBV30; D uncertain. The V gene's germline CDR1 is GTSNPN and CDR2 SVGIG (reference sequence). The CDR3 spans 13 residues. V was cut by 2 bases and J by 1 base, with 5 bases left in between. The CDR3 is CAWSLWNTGELFF. In DNA form, the CDR3 reads TGTGCCTGGAGTCTCTGGAACACCGGGGAGCTGTTTTTT.

This clonotype was observed many times. The rearrangement uses TRBV20-1 and TRBJ2-5, with 12 bases fitting TRBD2. Germline V gene lookup returns CDR1 DFQATT and CDR2 SNEGSKA (reference sequence). Unmatched junction bases numbered 9, after V lost 0 bases and J lost 4 bases. The CDR3 contains 17 residues. The CDR3 nucleotides read TGCAGTGCTAGAGAGGTGCCTAGCGGGGGGGCCGGAGAGACCCAGTACTTC. It translates to CSAREVPSGGAGETQYF.

In this sample, this clonotype turned up a few times. This chain uses TRBV24-1 with TRBJ1-5, with TRBD1 identical over 9 bases. The CDR3 is 14 amino acids. V lost 3 bases, J lost 6 bases, and 2 bases stayed unmatched. CDR1 KGHDR and CDR2 SFDVKD come from the germline V gene. CDR3 coding DNA: TGTGCCACCAGTGATACAGGGGGCGGTCAGCCCCAGCATTTT. It translates to CATSDTGGGQPQHF.